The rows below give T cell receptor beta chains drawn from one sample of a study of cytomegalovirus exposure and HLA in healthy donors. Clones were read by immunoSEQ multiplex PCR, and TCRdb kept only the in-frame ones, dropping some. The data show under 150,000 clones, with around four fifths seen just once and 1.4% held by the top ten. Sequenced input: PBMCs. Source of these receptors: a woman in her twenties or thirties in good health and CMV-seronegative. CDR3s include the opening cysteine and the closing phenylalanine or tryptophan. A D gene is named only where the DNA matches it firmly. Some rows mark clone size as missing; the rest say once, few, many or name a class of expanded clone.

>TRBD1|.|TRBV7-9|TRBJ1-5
TGTGCCAGCAGCCCCGTGGACAGGCCGACGCATTTT
CASSPVDRPTHF
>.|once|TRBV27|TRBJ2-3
TGTGCCAGCAGTTTTCGAGCTGGAGATACGCAGTATTTT
CASSFRAGDTQYF
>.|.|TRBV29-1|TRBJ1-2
TGCAGCGTTGAAGATCAGGGATTTATGGGCTACACCTTC
CSVEDQGFMGYTF
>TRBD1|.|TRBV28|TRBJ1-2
TGTGCCAGCAGAACACAGGGGATGGCTAACTATGGCTACACCTTC
CASRTQGMANYGYTF
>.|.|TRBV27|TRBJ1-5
TGTGCCAGCCAAGCGTCAGACAGGATCAAATATAGCAATCAGCCCCAGCATTTT
CASQASDRIKYSNQPQHF
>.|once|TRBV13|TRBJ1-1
TGTGCCAGCAGCCGTCGGGAGGCGGGCACTGAAGCTTTCTTT
CASSRREAGTEAFF
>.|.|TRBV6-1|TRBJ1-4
TGTGCCAGCAGTGAACAGATTGCAACTAATGAAAAACTGTTTTTT
CASSEQIATNEKLFF
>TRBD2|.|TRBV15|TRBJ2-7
TGTGCCACCAGCAGAGGGACTAGCGGGGGGGCCGAGCAGTACTTC
CATSRGTSGGAEQYF
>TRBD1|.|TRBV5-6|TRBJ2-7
TGTGCCAGCAGCCCTCGGACAGGGGGCAAGGAGGAACAGTACTTC
CASSPRTGGKEEQYF
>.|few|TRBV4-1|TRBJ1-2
TGCGCCAGCAGCCATCGGTCCTATGGCTACACCTTC
CASSHRSYGYTF
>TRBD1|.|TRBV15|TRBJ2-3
TGTGCCACCAGCAGAGACACGACAGGGTTCGCAGATACGCAGTATTTT
CATSRDTTGFADTQYF
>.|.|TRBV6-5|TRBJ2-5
TGTGCCAGCAGTTATCTGGGCACAGGCCCCCAAGAGACCCAGTACTTC
CASSYLGTGPQETQYF
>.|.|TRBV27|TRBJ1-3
TGTGCCAGCAGTTTACGGTTTGGAAACACCATATATTTT
CASSLRFGNTIYF
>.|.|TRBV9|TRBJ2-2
TGTGCCAGCAGCGCCAGCAGGGGCGAGAACACCGGGGAGCTGTTTTTT
CASSASRGENTGELFF
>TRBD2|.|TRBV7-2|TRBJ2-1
TGTGCCAGCAGCTTAGGCGCGGGACTAGCGAACTACAATGAGCAGTTCTTC
CASSLGAGLANYNEQFF
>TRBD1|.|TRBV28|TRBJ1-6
TGTGCCAGCCAATCCCCGGGACAGGGATACTCACCCCTCCACTTT
CASQSPGQGYSPLHF
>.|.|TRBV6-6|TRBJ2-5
TGTGCCAGCAGTTACGGCGTCAAGGGGGAGACCCAGTACTTC
CASSYGVKGETQYF
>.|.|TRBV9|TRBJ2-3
TGTGCCAGCAGCTTCGAGGGTGCTACGCAGTATTTT
CASSFEGATQYF
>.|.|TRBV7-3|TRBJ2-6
TGTGCCAGCAGCCCTGGACGGACATCTGGGGCCAACGTCCTGACTTTC
CASSPGRTSGANVLTF
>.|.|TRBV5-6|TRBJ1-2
TGTGCCAGCAGCGGAGACAGAGGAGGCTACACCTTC
CASSGDRGGYTF
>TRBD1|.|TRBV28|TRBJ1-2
TGTGCCAGCAGTTTACCGGGACAGGGAGGGAACTATGGCTACACCTTC
CASSLPGQGGNYGYTF
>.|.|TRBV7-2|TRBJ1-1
TGTGCCAGCAGCTTAGAAGTGGCCACTGAAGCTTTCTTT
CASSLEVATEAFF
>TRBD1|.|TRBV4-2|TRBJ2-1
TGTGCCAGCAGCCCGGGACAGGGACTAAACAATGAGCAGTTCTTC
CASSPGQGLNNEQFF
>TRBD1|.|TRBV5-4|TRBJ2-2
TGTGCCAGCACCGATACTAGACAGGGCCCCGGGGAGCTGTTTTTT
CASTDTRQGPGELFF
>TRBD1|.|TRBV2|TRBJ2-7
TGTGCCAGCTATGAGACAGGGGGCTACGAGCAGTACTTC
CASYETGGYEQYF
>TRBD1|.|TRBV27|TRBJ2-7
TGTGCCAGCAGTTTAAACCGGGACAGAGCCTACGAGCAGTACTTC
CASSLNRDRAYEQYF
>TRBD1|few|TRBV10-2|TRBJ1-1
TGCGCCAGCAGTGAGCCCTGGACAGGGGATACTGAAGCTTTCTTT
CASSEPWTGDTEAFF
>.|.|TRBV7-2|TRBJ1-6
TGTGCCAGCAGCTTAGTACCGGGGTGGAATGCGGCCCTCCACTTT
CASSLVPGWNAALHF
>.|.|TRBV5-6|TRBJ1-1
TGTGCCAGCAGCTTGGGACAGTTCCTGGATCCGGACACTGAAGCTTTCTTT
CASSLGQFLDPDTEAFF
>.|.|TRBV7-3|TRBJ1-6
TGTGCCAGCAGCGCGACAGTATCTAATTCACCCCTCCACTTT
CASSATVSNSPLHF
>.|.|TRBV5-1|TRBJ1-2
TGCGCCAGCAGCTTAAGCGGGGGAATGAACTATGGCTACACCTTC
CASSLSGGMNYGYTF
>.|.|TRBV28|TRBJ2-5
TGTGCCAGCAGAAATTCGGGGGGCTTAGTAGAGACCCAGTACTTC
CASRNSGGLVETQYF
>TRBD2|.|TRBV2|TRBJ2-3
TGTGCCAGCCAGACGATCCATAGCGGGGGGGTGGGGACGCAGTATTTT
CASQTIHSGGVGTQYF